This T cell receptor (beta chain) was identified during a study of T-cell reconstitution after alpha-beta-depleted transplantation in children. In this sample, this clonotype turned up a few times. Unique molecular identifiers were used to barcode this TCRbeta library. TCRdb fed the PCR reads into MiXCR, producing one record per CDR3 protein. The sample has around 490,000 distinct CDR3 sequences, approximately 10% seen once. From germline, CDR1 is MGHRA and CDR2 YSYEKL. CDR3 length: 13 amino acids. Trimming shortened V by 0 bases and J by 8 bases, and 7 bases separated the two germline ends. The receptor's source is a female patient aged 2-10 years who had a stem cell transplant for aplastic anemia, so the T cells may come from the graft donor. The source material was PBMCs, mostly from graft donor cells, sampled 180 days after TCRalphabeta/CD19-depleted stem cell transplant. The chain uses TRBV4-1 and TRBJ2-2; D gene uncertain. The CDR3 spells CASSQDRKGELFF. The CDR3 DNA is TGCGCCAGCAGCCAAGATCGGAAGGGGGAGCTGTTTTTT.